This T cell receptor (beta chain) stems from a study of OX40 agonist ivuxolimab in advanced cancers. Study context: Averaging roughly 60 years in age, with a range of about 23 to 79, the cohort was more than 75% male.

Trimming stripped 5 bases from V and 5 bases from J, with 22 bases between. CDR3 length: 16 amino acids. Germline V gives CDR1 MGHRA, CDR2 YSYEKL. A history of autoimmune disease or systemic immunosuppression excluded patients. Data came from immunoSEQ multiplex PCR; TCRdb stores just in-frame clones and leaves some out. The sample lists tens of thousands of clones; around 90% were seen once. The sequenced sample was CD4+ or CD8+ T cells sorted from blood, obtained in a trial of the OX40 agonist ivuxolimab. V usage is TRBV4-1 and J usage is TRBJ2-7; TRBD1 or TRBD2 may be the D gene (6 bases each). This TCR was sampled from an adult with an advanced solid tumor such as melanoma, head and neck, liver or kidney cancer. The CDR3 nucleotides are TGCGCCAGCAGCGTGTACCACGGGGGCTTTATGGACGAGCAGTACTTC. It translates to CASSVYHGGFMDEQYF.